This T cell receptor beta chain is from a study of blood T cell repertoires in COVID-19. This CDR3 comprises 15 residues. CDR1 is LGHDT, CDR2 YNNKEL, per germline (reference sequence). V trimming: 5 bases; J trimming: 4 bases; junction bases outside the gene matches: 3. Profiling relied on immunoSEQ multiplex PCR, and the TCRdb table lists in-frame clones only, not all of them. The sample lists around 340,000 clones; almost 90% were seen once. The chain joins TRBV3-1 (or the pseudogene TRBV3-2) to TRBJ1-5; 12 bases line up with TRBD1. Sample: PBMCs or T cells enriched from blood (not recorded which). The receptor's source is a woman aged 25 to 39 who had been exposed to COVID-19. This CDR3 is CASSGTGGGNQPQHF. DNA of the CDR3: TGTGCCAGCAGCGGGACAGGGGGCGGGAATCAGCCCCAGCATTTT.